The following is a TCR beta chain sequence with its context. Its antigen is not known. Primers: 60 Vbeta forward and 13 Jbeta reverse. Data came from immunoSEQ multiplex PCR; TCRdb stores just in-frame clones and leaves some out. The table lists under 200,000 clones, about 78% of them singletons. This sample is drawn from a study of cytomegalovirus exposure and HLA in healthy donors. From germline, CDR1 is MNHNS and CDR2 SASEGT. The CDR3 has 16 amino acids. V lost 5 bases to trimming and J lost 0 bases; unmatched junction nucleotides: 6. General study points: Upon later analysis, HLA-associated TCR beta chains proved more clonally expanded than other, equally common chains.

This TCR was recovered from a man aged 40-50 years in good health and CMV-seronegative. Sequencing was carried out using PBMCs. The rearrangement joins TRBV6-1 to TRBJ1-3; 8 bases align to TRBD1. This chain's CDR3 is CASSQGQGNSGNTIYF. The CDR3 DNA sequence: TGTGCCAGCAGTCAAGGACAGGGCAACTCTGGAAACACCATATATTTT.